Each of the 11 T cell receptor beta chains below was sequenced from the same sample in a study of blood T cell repertoires in COVID-19 (dated by TCRdb to the early 2020s). Library preparation employed the immunoSEQ multiplex PCR assay. This is the immuneACCESS table as TCRdb keeps it, with only in-frame sequences that have V and J called. A part of the clones is gone; compared with another copy, unresolved V genes explain less than half, and the rest is unexplained. This sample comprises a few hundred thousand clones, around 89% of them detected only once. The ten largest clones add up to roughly 1% of the sample. The sample was PBMCs or T cells enriched from blood (not recorded which). Every receptor here comes from a man between 18 and 35 years old who had recovered from COVID-19.

The chain has TRBV28 and TRBJ2-7; 7 nucleotides match TRBD2. Germline loops: CDR1 MDHEN, CDR2 SYDVKM. V shed 2 bases, J shed 4 bases, and the junction held 5 bases outside the gene matches. The CDR3 runs to 14 residues. The DNA of the CDR3 is TGTGCCAGCAGTTTAAGCGGGATGCTTTACGAGCAGTACTTC. It yields the protein CASSLSGMLYEQYF.

The genes are TRBV14 and TRBJ2-1; 7 bases align to TRBD2. Per germline, CDR1 SGHDN and CDR2 FVKESK. The trim removed 3 bases at V and 3 bases at J, leaving 2 bases unmatched. CDR3 length: 14 residues. The CDR3 region has the DNA TGTGCCAGCAGCCAGGAGCGGGGCTACAATGAGCAGTTCTTC. This gives the protein CASSQERGYNEQFF.

The genes are TRBV5-4 and TRBJ2-6; 7 nucleotides match TRBD2. V was pared by 5 bases and J by 1 base, with 6 bases of the junction left unmatched. CDR1 SGHNT and CDR2 YYREEE come from the germline V gene (reference sequence). The CDR3 covers 16 residues. Written as DNA, the CDR3 is TGTGCCAGCAGACGGCGGGGGTTATCTGGGGCCAACGTCCTGACTTTC. Its protein is CASRRRGLSGANVLTF.

J is TRBJ2-2 and V is TRBV4-1, with TRBD1 as a possible D gene (6 bases). Per germline, CDR1 MGHRA and CDR2 YSYEKL. CDR3 length: 14 amino acids. The V and J ends lost 7 bases and 0 bases respectively, with 9 bases between them. CDR3 region: CASTHRANTGELFF. As DNA, the CDR3 is TGCGCCAGCACCCACAGGGCGAACACCGGGGAGCTGTTTTTT.

This clone came up a few times. The chain employs TRBV6-1 and TRBJ2-4; D uncertain. The CDR3 runs 15 residues. Trimming stripped 3 bases from V and 7 bases from J, with 16 bases between. Germline-derived CDR1 and CDR2 are MNHNS and SASEGT. The CDR3 here is CASSEITTGDNIQYF. The DNA for the CDR3 is TGTGCCAGCAGTGAGATAACTACCGGCGACAACATTCAGTACTTC.

This chain links TRBV19 with TRBJ2-5, with D possibly matching TRBD2 (6 bases). Trimming took 1 base from V and 3 from J, leaving 9 bases between them. In germline, CDR1 is LNHDA, CDR2 SQIVND (reference sequence). CDR3 length: 14 residues. The chain's CDR3 is CASSIAGGKETQYF. DNA of the CDR3: TGTGCCAGTAGTATAGCCGGCGGGAAAGAGACCCAGTACTTC.

V usage is TRBV18 and J usage is TRBJ2-2; 7 bases agree with TRBD2. The CDR3 contains 17 residues. The germline CDR1 and CDR2 sequences are KGHSH and LQKENI. Trimming removed 3 bases from V and 0 bases from J; junction bases left unmatched: 7. The CDR3 coding sequence is TGTGCCAGCTCACCCCGGCGGGAGACCGCGAACACCGGGGAGCTGTTTTTT. Encoded protein: CASSPRRETANTGELFF.

V is TRBV5-1 and J is TRBJ2-1, with D possibly being TRBD2 (6 bases). The V and J ends lost 3 bases and 7 bases respectively, with 17 bases between them. Germline V CDR1 and CDR2: SGHRS, YFSETQ. The CDR3 has 15 amino acids. The CDR3 region is CASSSSGGARNEQFF. DNA of the CDR3: TGCGCCAGCAGCTCCTCCGGAGGGGCGCGGAATGAGCAGTTCTTC.

This clone was recorded a few times. This chain links TRBV7-2 with TRBJ1-4, with D possibly TRBD1 on 5 matching bases. Germline-derived CDR1 and CDR2 are SGHTA and FQGNSA. CDR3 size: 14 residues. Trimming left V 4 bases short and J 2 bases short, with 8 bases between. The CDR3: CASSSRQTNEKLFF. Here the CDR3 DNA reads TGTGCCAGCAGCTCGCGACAGACTAATGAAAAACTGTTTTTT.

This clone occurred once. This sequence joins TRBV18 and TRBJ1-1, with D unclear. The CDR3 is made up of 14 amino acids. The germline CDR1 and CDR2 sequences are KGHSH and LQKENI. Trimming removed 2 bases at V and 7 bases at J, with 14 bases between. The CDR3, as DNA: TGTGCCAGCTCACCAACACCCGTTGCGGATGAAGCTTTCTTT. This gives the protein CASSPTPVADEAFF. Full variable domain (outside the CDR3, taken from reference TRBV18 and TRBJ1-1): NAGVMQNPRHLVRRRGQEARLRCSPMKGHSHVYWYRQLPEEGLKFMVYLQKENIIDESGMPKERFSAEFPKEGPSILRIQQVVRGDSAAYFCASSPTPVADEAFFGQGTRLTVV.

The gene calls are TRBV6-5 and TRBJ1-1, with no clear D. The CDR3 is 10 amino acids. Looked up from germline, CDR1 is MNHEY and CDR2 is SVGAGI. V was trimmed by 8 bases and J by 3 bases, leaving 4 bases between them. CDR3 amino acids: CASSDTEAFF. DNA of the CDR3: TGTGCCAGCTCTGACACTGAAGCTTTCTTT.